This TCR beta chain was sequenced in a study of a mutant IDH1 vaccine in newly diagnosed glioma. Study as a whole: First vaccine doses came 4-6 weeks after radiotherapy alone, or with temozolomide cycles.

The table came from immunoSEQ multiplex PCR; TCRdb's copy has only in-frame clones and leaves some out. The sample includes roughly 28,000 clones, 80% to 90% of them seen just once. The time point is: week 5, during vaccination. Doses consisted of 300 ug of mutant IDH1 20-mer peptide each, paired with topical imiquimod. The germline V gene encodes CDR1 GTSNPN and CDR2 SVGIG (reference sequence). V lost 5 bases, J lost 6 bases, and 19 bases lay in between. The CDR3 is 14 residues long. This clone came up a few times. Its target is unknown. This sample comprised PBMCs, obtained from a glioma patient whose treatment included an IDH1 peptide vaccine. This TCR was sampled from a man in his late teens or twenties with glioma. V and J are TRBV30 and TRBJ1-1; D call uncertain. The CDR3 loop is CAWDPGGRTSEAFF. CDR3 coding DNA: TGTGCCTGGGACCCGGGAGGGAGGACCTCTGAAGCTTTCTTT.